This passage covers 6 T cell receptor beta chains from one sample sequenced in a study of CD8 T cells in Susac syndrome (dated by TCRdb to between 2019 and 2020). Library method: the immunoSEQ multiplex PCR assay. RNA was extracted using the RNeasy kit, and roughly 0.5 to 1 ug of the RNA was reverse transcribed with random hexamers. TCRdb reworked the public reads: Q25 trimming with fastp, MiXCR clone assembly, productive beta chains retained. Under each unique CDR3 protein, matching rows form one entry showing the most common genes and DNA. The sample profile shows 150,000 to 200,000 distinct CDR3 sequences; about 95% of them were found once. The ten largest account for approximately 0.098% of the sample. Sample: CD4+ T cells from PBMCs. The receptors were gathered from a human donor in good health.

The chain's CDR3 is CSVQTSYGYTF. CDR3 sequence (DNA): TGCAGCGTTCAAACCAGCTACGGCTACACCTTC. This rearrangement joins TRBV29-1 to TRBJ1-2, with D hard to call. The CDR3 covers 11 residues. Trimming pared 5 bases from V and 8 bases from J, leaving 12 bases between. Germline CDR1 is SQVTM and CDR2 is ANQGSEA. Using reference TRBV29-1 and TRBJ1-2 for the parts outside the CDR3, the full variable domain is SAVISQKPSRDICQRGTSLTIQCQVDSQVTMMFWYRQQPGQSLTLIATANQGSEATYESGFVIDKFPISRPNLTFSTLTVSNMSPEDSSIYLCSVQTSYGYTFGSGTRLTVV.

CDR3 amino acids: CASSQLGASYEQYF. The CDR3 DNA reads TGCGCCAGCAGCCAGCTTGGGGCCTCCTACGAGCAGTACTTC. The chain carries TRBV5-1 and TRBJ2-7; D might be TRBD1 (5 bases). V lost 4 bases, J lost 0 bases, and 11 bases lay in between. Per the germline V gene, CDR1 is SGHRS and CDR2 is YFSETQ. The CDR3 loop spans 14 amino acids.

This clonotype was observed once. The chain employs TRBV20-1 and TRBJ2-5; D perhaps matches TRBD2 (5 bases). Per germline, CDR1 DFQATT and CDR2 SNEGSKA (reference sequence). The CDR3 has 14 residues. V was cut by 3 bases and J by 7 bases, with 18 bases left in between. The CDR3 reads CSASSWESEGTQYF. CDR3 DNA sequence: TGCAGTGCTAGTTCGTGGGAGAGCGAGGGGACCCAGTACTTC.

The V and J genes are TRBV20-1 and TRBJ2-1, with D possibly matching TRBD2 (6 bases). The CDR3 length is 15 residues. The ends were cut back, 8 bases at V and 2 bases at J, with 19 bases in the middle. The germline CDR1 and CDR2 sequences are DFQATT and SNEGSKA (reference sequence). The CDR3 DNA sequence: TGCAGTACAGCTAGTGCGGGGTTAACCTACAATGAGCAGTTCTTC. Protein: CSTASAGLTYNEQFF.

The chain couples TRBV9 to TRBJ1-2; no clear D. The CDR3 totals 13 residues. Germline CDR1 and CDR2: SGDLS and YYNGEE. Trimming took off 4 bases at V and 3 bases at J, with 10 bases between the two ends. The CDR3 DNA reads as TGTGCCAGCAGCATTGACCGCCACTATGGCTACACCTTC. Translating it yields CASSIDRHYGYTF.

The V and J genes are TRBV2 and TRBJ2-2; D gene ambiguous. The CDR3 has 15 amino acids. Trimming pared 4 bases from V and 0 bases from J, leaving 9 bases between. Germline CDR1 SNHLY, CDR2 FYNNEI. CDR3 DNA: TGTGCCAGCAGTGTTTCACGGGCGAACACCGGGGAGCTGTTTTTT. It translates to CASSVSRANTGELFF.